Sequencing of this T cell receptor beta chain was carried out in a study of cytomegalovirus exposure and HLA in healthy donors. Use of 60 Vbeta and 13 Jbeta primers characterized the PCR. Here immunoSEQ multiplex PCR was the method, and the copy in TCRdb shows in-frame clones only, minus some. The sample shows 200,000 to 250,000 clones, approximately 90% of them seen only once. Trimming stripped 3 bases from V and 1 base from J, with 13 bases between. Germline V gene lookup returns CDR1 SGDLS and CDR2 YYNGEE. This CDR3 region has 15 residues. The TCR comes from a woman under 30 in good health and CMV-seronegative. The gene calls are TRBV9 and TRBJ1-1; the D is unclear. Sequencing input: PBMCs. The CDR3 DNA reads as TGTGCCAGCAGCGGCAGAGGGAGTGCGAACACTGAAGCTTTCTTT. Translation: CASSGRGSANTEAFF.